One sample yielded the 9 T cell receptor beta chains listed below, sequenced in a study of blood T cell repertoires in COVID-19. Data came from immunoSEQ multiplex PCR; TCRdb stores just in-frame clones and leaves some out. The sample yields about 220,000 clones, about 87% seen once. Sequencing used PBMCs or T cells enriched from blood (not recorded which). The receptors were sampled from a woman in her 30s who had recovered from COVID-19.

In DNA, the CDR3 is TGTGCCAGCAGCTTGAGCGGTGGCTACACCTTC. It codes for CASSLSGGYTF. The chain joins TRBV5-6 to TRBJ1-2; D not certain. The CDR3 covers 11 residues. From germline, CDR1 is SGHDT and CDR2 YYEEEE. V was shortened by 1 base and J by 7 bases, with 5 bases between the two germline ends.

This clone has only one observation. J is TRBJ2-5 and V is TRBV7-6, with TRBD2 matching 7 bases. The CDR3 is 15 amino acids. The V segment lost 7 bases and the J segment 7 bases; nucleotides outside the gene matches: 15. Germline CDR1 SGHVS, CDR2 FNYEAQ. DNA for the CDR3: TGTGCCAGCACCCCCAGTCGGCTAGCGGCGGGGACCCAGTACTTC. Its protein is CASTPSRLAAGTQYF.

The V and J genes are TRBV9 and TRBJ1-2; weak D call: TRBD1 (6 bases). Per the germline V gene, CDR1 is SGDLS and CDR2 is YYNGEE. The CDR3 covers 14 residues. Trimming took 3 bases from V and 4 from J, leaving 13 bases between them. The CDR3 sequence: CASSATGGSYGYTF. CDR3 in DNA: TGTGCCAGCAGCGCGACAGGCGGAAGCTATGGCTACACCTTC.

This rearrangement joins TRBV4-1 to TRBJ2-7; D unclear. V dropped 1 base and J dropped 0 bases, with 7 bases sitting between them. The CDR3 has 14 residues. Germline V gene sequence: CDR1 MGHRA, CDR2 YSYEKL. The CDR3 reads CASSQVRSSYEQYF. CDR3 sequence (DNA): TGCGCCAGCAGCCAAGTCCGGAGCTCCTACGAGCAGTACTTC.

V is TRBV4-3 and J is TRBJ2-5; a weak D match, TRBD2 (6 bases). This CDR3 is 17 amino acids long. CDR1 LGHNA and CDR2 YSLEER come from the germline V gene. The V end was cut by 0 bases, the J end by 5 bases, with 19 bases between. CDR3 in amino acids: CASSQDLNGGGTETQYF. The DNA for the CDR3 is TGCGCCAGCAGCCAAGATTTAAACGGGGGAGGTACGGAGACCCAGTACTTC.

The rearrangement joins TRBV19 to TRBJ1-2; 8 bases agree with TRBD1. Germline loops: CDR1 LNHDA, CDR2 SQIVND (reference sequence). This CDR3 has 15 residues. Unmatched junction bases numbered 8, after V lost 8 bases and J lost 0 bases. The CDR3 coding sequence is TGTGCCAGTCGGACAGGGCAGAAACCTAACTATGGCTACACCTTC. As protein: CASRTGQKPNYGYTF.

J is TRBJ2-3 and V is TRBV6-4; D unresolved. Looked up from germline, CDR1 is MRHNA and CDR2 is SNTAGT. The CDR3 loop spans 13 amino acids. Trimming removed 2 bases at V and 2 bases at J, with 5 bases between. CDR3 sequence reads: CASSDGHTDTQYF. CDR3 DNA: TGTGCCAGCAGTGACGGGCACACAGATACGCAGTATTTT.

V is TRBV9 and J is TRBJ1-6, with TRBD1 as a possible D gene (5 bases). The CDR3 runs 15 residues. Germline CDR1 reads SGDLS; CDR2 reads YYNGEE. The V end was cut by 2 bases, the J end by 7 bases, with 13 bases between. CDR3 in amino acids: CASSVEGLVNSPLHF. The CDR3 nucleotides are TGTGCCAGCAGCGTGGAGGGGCTGGTCAATTCACCCCTCCACTTT.

Only a few counts were recorded for this clone. The chain couples TRBV6-1 to TRBJ1-5; 7 nucleotides match TRBD1. The CDR3 loop spans 16 amino acids. Germline trimming cut 1 base from V and 0 bases from J; bases unmatched to any gene: 3. Germline V lookup: CDR1 MNHNS, CDR2 SASEGT. As DNA, the CDR3 is TGTGCCAGCAGTGAAGTCGGGACAGCTAGCAATCAGCCCCAGCATTTT. It translates to CASSEVGTASNQPQHF.